These T cell receptor beta chains were read from a single sample in a study of T cell repertoires and Cas9 in healthy adults. Profiled with immunoSEQ multiplex PCR; TCRdb holds only in-frame clones, not every one. The sample includes about 22,000 clones, around 92% of them seen just once. Source material: CD4+ effector T cells (CD127+, CD25-, CD137-, CD154-) from PBMCs; culture status not recorded. The receptors stem from a human donor in good health. CDR3s include the opening cysteine and the closing phenylalanine or tryptophan. The D gene is left open where the match is weak. Where a row states a size, it is once, few, many or the class of an expanded clone; other rows omit it.

V gene: TRBV11-2
D gene: -
clone size: -
J gene: TRBJ2-5
CDR3 DNA: TGTGCCAGCAGCTTAGAAGTCACGGCACAAGAGACCCAGTACTTC
CDR3 protein: CASSLEVTAQETQYF

V gene: TRBV27
D gene: TRBD1
clone size: -
J gene: TRBJ2-1
CDR3 DNA: TGTGCCAGCAAACTGGGACAGGGGGGCAATGAGCAGTTCTTC
CDR3 protein: CASKLGQGGNEQFF

V gene: TRBV4-3
D gene: TRBD1
clone size: -
J gene: TRBJ1-1
CDR3 DNA: TGCGCCAGCAGCCAAGGGGACAGGGTTCCAAACACTGAAGCTTTCTTT
CDR3 protein: CASSQGDRVPNTEAFF

V gene: TRBV19
D gene: TRBD1
clone size: -
J gene: TRBJ2-2
CDR3 DNA: TGTGCCAGTAGTACACCGGGACAGGTAACCGGGGAGCTGTTTTTT
CDR3 protein: CASSTPGQVTGELFF

V gene: TRBV21-1
D gene: -
clone size: once
J gene: TRBJ2-3
CDR3 DNA: TGTGCCAGCGGACGTCGGGTCTACACAGATACGCAGTATTTT
CDR3 protein: CASGRRVYTDTQYF

V gene: TRBV9
D gene: -
clone size: -
J gene: TRBJ1-6
CDR3 DNA: TGTGCCAGCAGCCTGGACCTCGGCTCCTATAATTCACCCCTCCACTTT
CDR3 protein: CASSLDLGSYNSPLHF

V gene: TRBV28
D gene: TRBD1
clone size: -
J gene: TRBJ2-1
CDR3 DNA: TGTGCCATCTTAGACAGGGTACATGAGCAGTTCTTC
CDR3 protein: CAILDRVHEQFF

V gene: TRBV11-2
D gene: -
clone size: -
J gene: TRBJ2-7
CDR3 DNA: TGTGCCAGCAGCACCCCGCCAGGGGGGACAGACGAGCAGTACTTC
CDR3 protein: CASSTPPGGTDEQYF

V gene: TRBV25-1
D gene: -
clone size: -
J gene: TRBJ2-2
CDR3 DNA: TGTGCCAGCAGTGAATTCCTCGGGTCCGGGGAGCTGTTTTTT
CDR3 protein: CASSEFLGSGELFF

V gene: TRBV9
D gene: -
clone size: -
J gene: TRBJ2-2
CDR3 DNA: TGTGCCAGCAGCGCTCGACAGGTCACCGGGGAGCTGTTTTTT
CDR3 protein: CASSARQVTGELFF

V gene: TRBV20-1
D gene: -
clone size: -
J gene: TRBJ2-1
CDR3 DNA: TGCAGTGCTGTCCACAATGAGCAGTTCTTC
CDR3 protein: CSAVHNEQFF

V gene: TRBV29-1
D gene: TRBD1
clone size: -
J gene: TRBJ2-3
CDR3 DNA: TGCAGCGTGGGTCGGGACAGGGCCTACACAGATACGCAGTATTTT
CDR3 protein: CSVGRDRAYTDTQYF

V gene: TRBV19
D gene: -
clone size: -
J gene: TRBJ1-1
CDR3 DNA: TGTGCCAGTAATCATGGTGAGGTCAGGTCGAACACTGAAGCTTTCTTT
CDR3 protein: CASNHGEVRSNTEAFF

V gene: TRBV4-3
D gene: TRBD2
clone size: -
J gene: TRBJ2-3
CDR3 DNA: TGCGCCAGCAGCCAAGACGGGACTAGCGATCCCACAGATACGCAGTATTTT
CDR3 protein: CASSQDGTSDPTDTQYF

V gene: TRBV5-6
D gene: -
clone size: -
J gene: TRBJ2-2
CDR3 DNA: TGTGCCAGCAGTCCCCGGGGCTTAGATTCCGGGGAGCTGTTTTTT
CDR3 protein: CASSPRGLDSGELFF

V gene: TRBV27
D gene: TRBD1
clone size: -
J gene: TRBJ2-5
CDR3 DNA: TGTGCCAGCAGTTATTTAGGACAGGGGCCCCAAGAGACCCAGTACTTC
CDR3 protein: CASSYLGQGPQETQYF

V gene: TRBV5-6
D gene: TRBD1
clone size: -
J gene: TRBJ2-5
CDR3 DNA: TGTGCCAGCAGCTTGGTTAGGGACAGGGGGCGAGAGACCCAGTACTTC
CDR3 protein: CASSLVRDRGRETQYF

V gene: TRBV6-5
D gene: -
clone size: -
J gene: TRBJ1-1
CDR3 DNA: TGTGCCAGCAGTTACTCAGTGGGGCGGGGAACTGAAGCTTTCTTT
CDR3 protein: CASSYSVGRGTEAFF

V gene: TRBV28
D gene: -
clone size: few
J gene: TRBJ1-2
CDR3 DNA: TGTGCCAGCACAGGTTCCACCCTAAACTATGGCTACACCTTC
CDR3 protein: CASTGSTLNYGYTF

V gene: TRBV9
D gene: -
clone size: -
J gene: TRBJ1-6
CDR3 DNA: TGTGCCAGCAGCGTAGGGGCAGGGGATAATTCACCCCTCCACTTT
CDR3 protein: CASSVGAGDNSPLHF

V gene: TRBV29-1
D gene: -
clone size: -
J gene: TRBJ1-5
CDR3 DNA: TGCAGCGTACGTGCAAATAGCAATCAGCCCCAGCATTTT
CDR3 protein: CSVRANSNQPQHF

V gene: TRBV5-5
D gene: TRBD2
clone size: -
J gene: TRBJ2-3
CDR3 DNA: TGTGCCAGCAGCCTTAGACTAGCAGCTAGCACAGATACGCAGTATTTT
CDR3 protein: CASSLRLAASTDTQYF

V gene: TRBV19
D gene: -
clone size: -
J gene: TRBJ2-2
CDR3 DNA: TGTGCCAGTAGGGGGTTGTTGCAGCTGTTTTTT
CDR3 protein: CASRGLLQLFF

V gene: TRBV18
D gene: -
clone size: -
J gene: TRBJ1-4
CDR3 DNA: TGTGCCAGCTCACCGGCCGCGGAAAAACTGTTTTTT
CDR3 protein: CASSPAAEKLFF

V gene: TRBV4-1
D gene: -
clone size: -
J gene: TRBJ1-5
CDR3 DNA: TGCGCCAGCAGCCAACAGGGACCAAGGGCCCAGCATTTT
CDR3 protein: CASSQQGPRAQHF

V gene: TRBV6-5
D gene: -
clone size: -
J gene: TRBJ1-2
CDR3 DNA: TGTGCCAGCAGTTACTCCCGGGTGCCCCCCCGCTACACCTTC
CDR3 protein: CASSYSRVPPRYTF

V gene: TRBV11-2
D gene: -
clone size: -
J gene: TRBJ1-1
CDR3 DNA: TGTGCCAGCAGCTTAGGAAATAGGGTGAACACTGAAGCTTTCTTT
CDR3 protein: CASSLGNRVNTEAFF

V gene: TRBV6-1
D gene: TRBD2
clone size: -
J gene: TRBJ2-3
CDR3 DNA: TGTGCCAGCGGACTAGCCCCCACAGATACGCAGTATTTT
CDR3 protein: CASGLAPTDTQYF

V gene: TRBV6-6
D gene: -
clone size: -
J gene: TRBJ1-2
CDR3 DNA: TGTGCCAGCAGTTATGGGGGCAAAGGACAGAGGGGCTACACCTTC
CDR3 protein: CASSYGGKGQRGYTF

V gene: TRBV29-1
D gene: TRBD1
clone size: -
J gene: TRBJ1-1
CDR3 DNA: TGCAGCGTTGAAGATCTGACAGGGGGCTATGAAGCTTTCTTT
CDR3 protein: CSVEDLTGGYEAFF

V gene: TRBV29-1
D gene: TRBD1
clone size: -
J gene: TRBJ1-1
CDR3 DNA: TGCAGCGTTGACAGGGGGCGCGACACTGAAGCTTTCTTT
CDR3 protein: CSVDRGRDTEAFF

V gene: TRBV29-1
D gene: -
clone size: -
J gene: TRBJ2-1
CDR3 DNA: TGCAGCGGTCCGGGGGCGGGGGCCAATGAGCAGTTCTTC
CDR3 protein: CSGPGAGANEQFF

V gene: TRBV7-3
D gene: TRBD2
clone size: -
J gene: TRBJ2-2
CDR3 DNA: TGTGCCAGCAGCTTACGCCTGGCGGGAGGGAGTAACACCGGGGAGCTGTTTTTT
CDR3 protein: CASSLRLAGGSNTGELFF

V gene: TRBV27
D gene: -
clone size: -
J gene: TRBJ1-5
CDR3 DNA: TGTGCCAGCAGTTCCAACAGGGCTAATAGGAATCAGCCCCAGCATTTT
CDR3 protein: CASSSNRANRNQPQHF

V gene: TRBV30
D gene: -
clone size: once
J gene: TRBJ1-3
CDR3 DNA: TGTGCCTGGAGGGGACTCGGAGGGCGAAACACCATATATTTT
CDR3 protein: CAWRGLGGRNTIYF

V gene: TRBV18
D gene: TRBD1
clone size: -
J gene: TRBJ1-3
CDR3 DNA: TGTGCCAGCTCACTCCAATGGGACAGGGGAAACACCATATATTTT
CDR3 protein: CASSLQWDRGNTIYF

V gene: TRBV15
D gene: -
clone size: -
J gene: TRBJ1-2
CDR3 DNA: TGTGCCACCAGCAGAGATCTGAGGATGGAGAGTGGCTACACCTTC
CDR3 protein: CATSRDLRMESGYTF

V gene: TRBV10-3
D gene: -
clone size: -
J gene: TRBJ2-2
CDR3 DNA: TGTGCCATCAGTGGGGCCGCCGACACCGGGGAGCTGTTTTTT
CDR3 protein: CAISGAADTGELFF

V gene: TRBV7-2
D gene: -
clone size: -
J gene: TRBJ1-3
CDR3 DNA: TGTGCCAGCAGCCTGGACTCGGGTTTCTCTGGAAACACCATATATTTT
CDR3 protein: CASSLDSGFSGNTIYF

V gene: TRBV6-6
D gene: -
clone size: -
J gene: TRBJ1-5
CDR3 DNA: TGTGCCAGCAGCCAGGGGAGTACCAATCAGCCCCAGCATTTT
CDR3 protein: CASSQGSTNQPQHF

V gene: TRBV4-3
D gene: TRBD1
clone size: -
J gene: TRBJ1-6
CDR3 DNA: TGCGCCAGCAGCCAAGATCAGGCATTGACAGGGCGATCACCCCTCCACTTT
CDR3 protein: CASSQDQALTGRSPLHF

V gene: TRBV7-2
D gene: TRBD1
clone size: -
J gene: TRBJ1-1
CDR3 DNA: TGTGCCAGCAGCCCTCAGGGGGCGAACACTGAAGCTTTCTTT
CDR3 protein: CASSPQGANTEAFF

V gene: TRBV15
D gene: -
clone size: once
J gene: TRBJ1-5
CDR3 DNA: TGTGCCACCAGCAGAGATCGGGCACAGGGTCGGCCCCAGCATTTT
CDR3 protein: CATSRDRAQGRPQHF

V gene: TRBV10-3
D gene: TRBD2
clone size: -
J gene: TRBJ2-1
CDR3 DNA: TGTGCCATCAGTGAGTCGATCTTAGCGGGAAATGAGCAGTTCTTC
CDR3 protein: CAISESILAGNEQFF

V gene: TRBV11-2
D gene: -
clone size: -
J gene: TRBJ1-5
CDR3 DNA: TGTGCCAGCAGCTTTGGAAGCAATCAGCCCCAGCATTTT
CDR3 protein: CASSFGSNQPQHF

V gene: TRBV28
D gene: -
clone size: -
J gene: TRBJ2-4
CDR3 DNA: TGTGCCAGCAGTAGGGGCGCGAGTGAGAACATTCAGTACTTC
CDR3 protein: CASSRGASENIQYF